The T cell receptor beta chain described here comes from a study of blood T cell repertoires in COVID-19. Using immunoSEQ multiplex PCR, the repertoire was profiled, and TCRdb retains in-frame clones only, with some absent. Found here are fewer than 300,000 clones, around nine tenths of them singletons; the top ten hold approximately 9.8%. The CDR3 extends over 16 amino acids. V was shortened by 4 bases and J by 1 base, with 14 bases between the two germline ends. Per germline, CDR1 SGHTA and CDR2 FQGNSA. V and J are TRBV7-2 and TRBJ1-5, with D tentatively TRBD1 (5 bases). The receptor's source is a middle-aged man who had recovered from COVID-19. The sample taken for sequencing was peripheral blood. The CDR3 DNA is TGTGCCAGCAGCTGGACCGGGACTGGGAGCAATCAGCCCCAGCATTTT. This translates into CASSWTGTGSNQPQHF. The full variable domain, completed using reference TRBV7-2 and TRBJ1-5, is GAGVSQSPSNKVTEKGKDVELRCDPISGHTALYWYRQSLGQGLEFLIYFQGNSAPDKSGLPSDRFSAERTGGSVSTLTIQRTQQEDSAVYLCASSWTGTGSNQPQHFGDGTRLSIL.